This TCR beta chain emerged from a study of cytomegalovirus exposure and HLA in healthy donors. The overall study: Falling in the Caucasian-associated ancestry cluster were about 83% of some 400 genotyped donors.

Study-wide findings and caveats: The study flagged around 150 TCR beta chains as cytomegalovirus-associated.

As for this clone: What it binds is not known.

There were likely unrecorded immune exposures, though donors were nominally healthy when sampled. This CDR3 region has 15 residues. 13 Jbeta primers and 60 Vbeta primers were used for the PCR. Sequencing used immunoSEQ multiplex PCR; TCRdb keeps in-frame clones, though not all of them. Of more than 150,000 clones in the sample, roughly 87% were seen once. The sample comprised PBMCs. The clonotype comes from a man between 40 and 49 years old in good health and CMV-seronegative. This chain joins TRBV21-1 and TRBJ1-2; the D call TRBD1 from the table was never checked on the DNA. TRBV21-1 corresponds to a pseudogene. DNA for the CDR3: TGTGCCAGCAGCAAGCCGGGACAGGGGATTTATGGCTACACCTTC. Amino acid sequence: CASSKPGQGIYGYTF.